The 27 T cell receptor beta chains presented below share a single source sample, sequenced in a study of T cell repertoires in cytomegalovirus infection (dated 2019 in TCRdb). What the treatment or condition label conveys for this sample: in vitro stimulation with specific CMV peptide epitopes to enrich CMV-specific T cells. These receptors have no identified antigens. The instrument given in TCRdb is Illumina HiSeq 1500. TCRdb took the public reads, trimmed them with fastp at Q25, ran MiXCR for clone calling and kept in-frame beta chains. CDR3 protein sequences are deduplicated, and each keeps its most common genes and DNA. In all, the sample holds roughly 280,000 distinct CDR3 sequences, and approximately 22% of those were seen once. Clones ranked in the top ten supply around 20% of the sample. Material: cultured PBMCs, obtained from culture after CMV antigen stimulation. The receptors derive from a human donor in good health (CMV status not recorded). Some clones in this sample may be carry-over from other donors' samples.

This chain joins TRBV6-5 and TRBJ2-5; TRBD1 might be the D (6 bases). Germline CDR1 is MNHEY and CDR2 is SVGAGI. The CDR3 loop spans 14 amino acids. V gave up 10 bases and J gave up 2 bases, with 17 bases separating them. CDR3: CATAGASRQETQYF. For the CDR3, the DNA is TGTGCCACCGCAGGGGCATCGCGACAAGAGACCCAGTACTTC.

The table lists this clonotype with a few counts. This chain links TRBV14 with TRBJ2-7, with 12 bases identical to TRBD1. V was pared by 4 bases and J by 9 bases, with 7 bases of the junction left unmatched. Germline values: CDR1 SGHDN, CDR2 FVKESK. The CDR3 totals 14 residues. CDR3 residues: CASSPWGQGARQYF. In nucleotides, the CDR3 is TGTGCCAGCAGCCCCTGGGGACAGGGGGCGAGGCAGTACTTC.

The CDR3 sequence is CASSIVGNDYGYTF. The CDR3 DNA is TGTGCCAGTAGTATAGTAGGGAATGACTATGGCTACACCTTC. This sequence joins TRBV19 and TRBJ1-2; D gene uncertain. CDR3 size: 14 residues. The germline V and J ends were trimmed by 1 base and 3 bases, with 9 bases remaining between them. The germline V gene encodes CDR1 LNHDA and CDR2 SQIVND (reference sequence).

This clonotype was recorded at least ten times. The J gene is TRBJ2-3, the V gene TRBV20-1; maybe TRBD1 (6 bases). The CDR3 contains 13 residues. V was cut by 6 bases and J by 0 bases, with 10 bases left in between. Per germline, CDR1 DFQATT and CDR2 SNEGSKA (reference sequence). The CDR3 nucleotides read TGCAGTGCCCGGGACACAAGCACAGATACGCAGTATTTT. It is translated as CSARDTSTDTQYF.

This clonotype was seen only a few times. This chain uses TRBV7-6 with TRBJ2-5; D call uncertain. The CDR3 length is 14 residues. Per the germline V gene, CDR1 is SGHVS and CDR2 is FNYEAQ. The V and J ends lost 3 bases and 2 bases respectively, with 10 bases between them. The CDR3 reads CASSFDRKQETQYF. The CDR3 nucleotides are TGTGCCAGCAGCTTCGATCGGAAACAAGAGACCCAGTACTTC.

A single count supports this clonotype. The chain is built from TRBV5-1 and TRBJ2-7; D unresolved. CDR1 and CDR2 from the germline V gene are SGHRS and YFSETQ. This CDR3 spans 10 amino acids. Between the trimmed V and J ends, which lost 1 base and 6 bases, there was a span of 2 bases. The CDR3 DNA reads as TGCGCCAGCAGCTTGATCGAGCAGTACTTC. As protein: CASSLIEQYF.

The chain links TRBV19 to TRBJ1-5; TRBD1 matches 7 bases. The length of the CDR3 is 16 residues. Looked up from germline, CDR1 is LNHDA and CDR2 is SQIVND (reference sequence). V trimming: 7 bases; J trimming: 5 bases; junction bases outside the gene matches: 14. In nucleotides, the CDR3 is TGTGCCAGTAAATCCTCGACAGGGCGGAGAGATCAGCCCCAGCATTTT. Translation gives CASKSSTGRRDQPQHF.

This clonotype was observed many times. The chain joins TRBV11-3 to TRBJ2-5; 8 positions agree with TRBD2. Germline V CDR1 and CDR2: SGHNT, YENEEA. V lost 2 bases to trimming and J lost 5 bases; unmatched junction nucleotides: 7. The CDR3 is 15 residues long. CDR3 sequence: CASSLSAGDSETQYF. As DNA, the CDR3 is TGTGCCAGCAGCTTATCAGCGGGAGATTCGGAGACCCAGTACTTC.

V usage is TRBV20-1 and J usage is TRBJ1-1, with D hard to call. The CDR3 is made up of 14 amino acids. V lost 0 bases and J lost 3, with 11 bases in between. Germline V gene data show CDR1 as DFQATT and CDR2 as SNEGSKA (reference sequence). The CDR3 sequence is CSAREGAGDTEAFF. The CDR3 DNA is TGCAGTGCTAGAGAAGGAGCAGGAGACACTGAAGCTTTCTTT.

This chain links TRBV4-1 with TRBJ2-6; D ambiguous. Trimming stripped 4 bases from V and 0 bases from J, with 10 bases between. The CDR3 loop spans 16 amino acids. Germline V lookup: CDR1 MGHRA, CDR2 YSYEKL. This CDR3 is CASSLTTASGANVLTF. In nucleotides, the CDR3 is TGCGCCAGCAGCCTTACTACCGCCTCTGGGGCCAACGTCCTGACTTTC.

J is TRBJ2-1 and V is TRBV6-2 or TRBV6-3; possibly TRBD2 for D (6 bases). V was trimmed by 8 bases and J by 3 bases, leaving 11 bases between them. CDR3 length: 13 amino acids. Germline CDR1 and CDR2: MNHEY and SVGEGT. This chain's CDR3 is CASWGLLYNEQFF. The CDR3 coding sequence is TGTGCCAGCTGGGGACTCCTCTACAATGAGCAGTTCTTC.

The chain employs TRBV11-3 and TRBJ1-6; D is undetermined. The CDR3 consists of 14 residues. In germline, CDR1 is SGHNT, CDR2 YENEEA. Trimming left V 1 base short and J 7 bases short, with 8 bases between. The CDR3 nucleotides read TGTGCCAGCAGCTTAGGGGCCGTAAATTCACCCCTCCACTTT. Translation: CASSLGAVNSPLHF. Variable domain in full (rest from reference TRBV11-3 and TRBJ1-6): EAGVVQSPRYKIIEKKQPVAFWCNPISGHNTLYWYLQNLGQGPELLIRYENEEAVDDSQLPKDRFSAERLKGVDSTLKIQPAELGDSAVYLCASSLGAVNSPLHFGNGTRLTVT.

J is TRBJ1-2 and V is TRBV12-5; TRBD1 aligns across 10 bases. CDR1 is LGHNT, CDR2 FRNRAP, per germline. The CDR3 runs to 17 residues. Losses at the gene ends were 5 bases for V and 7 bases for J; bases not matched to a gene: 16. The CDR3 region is CASGGRDRGSHLGGYTF. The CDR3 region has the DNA TGTGCTAGTGGTGGCCGGGACAGGGGCAGTCATCTGGGTGGCTACACCTTC.

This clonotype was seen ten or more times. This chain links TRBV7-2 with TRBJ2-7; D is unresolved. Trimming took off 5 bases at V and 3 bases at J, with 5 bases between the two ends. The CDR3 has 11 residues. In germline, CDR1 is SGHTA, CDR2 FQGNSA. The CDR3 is CASSRNYEQYF. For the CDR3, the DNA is TGTGCCAGCAGCCGAAACTACGAGCAGTACTTC.

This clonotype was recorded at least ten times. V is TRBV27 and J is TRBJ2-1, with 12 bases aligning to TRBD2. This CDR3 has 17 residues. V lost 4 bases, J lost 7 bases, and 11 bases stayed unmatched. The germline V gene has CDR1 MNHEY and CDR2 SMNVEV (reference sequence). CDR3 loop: CASSSPRLAGVMNEQFF. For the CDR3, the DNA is TGTGCCAGCAGTTCTCCCCGACTAGCGGGAGTAATGAATGAGCAGTTCTTC.

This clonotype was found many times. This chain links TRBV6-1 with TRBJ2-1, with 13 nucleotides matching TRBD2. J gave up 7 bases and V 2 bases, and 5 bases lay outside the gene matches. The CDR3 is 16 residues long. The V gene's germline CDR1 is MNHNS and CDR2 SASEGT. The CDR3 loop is CASSEWTSGSWNEQFF. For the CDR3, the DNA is TGTGCCAGCAGTGAATGGACTAGCGGGAGTTGGAATGAGCAGTTCTTC.

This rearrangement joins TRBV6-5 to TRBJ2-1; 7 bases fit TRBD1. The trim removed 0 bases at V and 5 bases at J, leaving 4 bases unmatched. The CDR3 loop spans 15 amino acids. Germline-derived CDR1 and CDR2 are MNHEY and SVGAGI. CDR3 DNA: TGTGCCAGCAGTTACTCGTCAGGGGGTAACAATGAGCAGTTCTTC. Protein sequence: CASSYSSGGNNEQFF.

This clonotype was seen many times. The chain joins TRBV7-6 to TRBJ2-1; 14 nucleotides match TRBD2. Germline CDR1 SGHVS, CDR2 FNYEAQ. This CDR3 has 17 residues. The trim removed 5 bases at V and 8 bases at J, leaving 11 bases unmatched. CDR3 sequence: CASSARLAGGPGYEQFF. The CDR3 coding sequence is TGTGCCAGCAGCGCCCGACTAGCGGGAGGGCCGGGGTATGAGCAGTTCTTC.

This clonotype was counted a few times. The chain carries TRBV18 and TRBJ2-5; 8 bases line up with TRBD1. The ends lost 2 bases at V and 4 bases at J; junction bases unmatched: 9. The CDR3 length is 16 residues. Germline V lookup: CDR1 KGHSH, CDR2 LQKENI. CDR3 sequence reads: CASSPVTGVISETQYF. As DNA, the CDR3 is TGTGCCAGCTCACCAGTGACAGGGGTTATATCAGAGACCCAGTACTTC.

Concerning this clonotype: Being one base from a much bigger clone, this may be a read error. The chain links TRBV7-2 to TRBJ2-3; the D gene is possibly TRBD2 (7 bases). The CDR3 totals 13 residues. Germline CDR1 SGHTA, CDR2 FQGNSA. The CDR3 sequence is CASSLREGDKQYF. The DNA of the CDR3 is TGTGCCAGCAGCTTAAGGGAGGGGGATAAGCAGTATTTT.

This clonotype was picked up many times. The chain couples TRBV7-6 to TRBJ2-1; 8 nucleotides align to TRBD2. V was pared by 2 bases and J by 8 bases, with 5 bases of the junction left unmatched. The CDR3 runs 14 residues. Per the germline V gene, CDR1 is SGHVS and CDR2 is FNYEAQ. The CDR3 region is CASSLTGGPDEQFF. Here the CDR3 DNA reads TGTGCCAGCAGCTTAACGGGAGGGCCGGATGAGCAGTTCTTC.

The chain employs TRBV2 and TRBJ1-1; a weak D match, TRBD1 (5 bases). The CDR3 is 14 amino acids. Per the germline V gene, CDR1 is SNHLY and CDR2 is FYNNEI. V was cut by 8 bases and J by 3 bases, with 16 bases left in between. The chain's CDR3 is CASGTGNGYTEAFF. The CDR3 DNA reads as TGTGCCAGCGGTACAGGTAACGGGTACACTGAAGCTTTCTTT.

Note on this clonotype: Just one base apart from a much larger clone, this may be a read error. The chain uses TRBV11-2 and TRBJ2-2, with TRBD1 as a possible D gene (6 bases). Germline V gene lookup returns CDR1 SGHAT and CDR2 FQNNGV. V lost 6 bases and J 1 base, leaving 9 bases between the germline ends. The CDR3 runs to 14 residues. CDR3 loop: CASRQTGNTGELFF. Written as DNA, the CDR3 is TGTGCCAGCAGGCAGACAGGGAACACCGGGGAGCTGTTTTTT.

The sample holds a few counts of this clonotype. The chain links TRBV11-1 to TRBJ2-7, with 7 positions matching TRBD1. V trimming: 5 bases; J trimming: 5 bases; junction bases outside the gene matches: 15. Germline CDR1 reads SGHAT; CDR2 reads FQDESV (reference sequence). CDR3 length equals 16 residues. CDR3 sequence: CASSPPTGMGVDEQYF. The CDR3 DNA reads TGTGCCAGCAGCCCCCCGACAGGGATGGGAGTGGACGAGCAGTACTTC.

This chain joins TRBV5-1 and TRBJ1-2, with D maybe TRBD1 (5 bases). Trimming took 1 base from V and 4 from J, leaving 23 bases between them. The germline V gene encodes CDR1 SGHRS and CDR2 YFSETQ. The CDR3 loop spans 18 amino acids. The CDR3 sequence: CASSLWGDRTSQGYGYTF. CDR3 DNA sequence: TGCGCCAGCAGCTTGTGGGGGGACCGGACTTCTCAGGGCTATGGCTACACCTTC.

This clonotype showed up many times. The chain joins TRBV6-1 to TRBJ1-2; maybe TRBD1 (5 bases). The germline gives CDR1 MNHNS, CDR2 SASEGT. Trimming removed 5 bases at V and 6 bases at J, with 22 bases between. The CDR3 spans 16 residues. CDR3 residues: CASSKRDPLVSHGYTF. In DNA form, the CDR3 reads TGTGCCAGCAGTAAACGGGACCCCCTTGTCTCGCATGGCTACACCTTC.

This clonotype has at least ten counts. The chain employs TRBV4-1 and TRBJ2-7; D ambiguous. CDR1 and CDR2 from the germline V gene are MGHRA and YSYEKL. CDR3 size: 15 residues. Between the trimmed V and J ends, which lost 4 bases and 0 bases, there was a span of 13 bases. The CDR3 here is CASSPSSTTSYEQYF. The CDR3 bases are TGCGCCAGCAGCCCCTCATCGACCACCTCCTACGAGCAGTACTTC.